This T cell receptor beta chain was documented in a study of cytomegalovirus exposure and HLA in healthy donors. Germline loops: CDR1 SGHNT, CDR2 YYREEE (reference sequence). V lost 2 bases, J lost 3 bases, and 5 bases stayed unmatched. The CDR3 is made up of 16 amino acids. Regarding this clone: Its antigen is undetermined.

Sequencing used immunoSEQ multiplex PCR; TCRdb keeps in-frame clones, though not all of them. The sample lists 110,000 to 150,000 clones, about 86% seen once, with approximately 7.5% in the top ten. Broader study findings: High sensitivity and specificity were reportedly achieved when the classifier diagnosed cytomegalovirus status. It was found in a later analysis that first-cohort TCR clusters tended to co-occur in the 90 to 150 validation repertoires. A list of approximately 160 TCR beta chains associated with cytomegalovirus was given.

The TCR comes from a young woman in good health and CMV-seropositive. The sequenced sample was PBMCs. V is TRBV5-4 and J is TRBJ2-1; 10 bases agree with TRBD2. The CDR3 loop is CASSFPSGGLYNEQFF. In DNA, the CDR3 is TGTGCCAGCAGCTTTCCTAGCGGGGGCCTCTACAATGAGCAGTTCTTC.